This TCR beta chain was sequenced in a study of CD4 and CD8 cells across lung adenocarcinoma regions. The sample holds a few counts of this clonotype. This CDR3 has 13 amino acids. Germline-derived CDR1 and CDR2 are MNHEY and SVGAGI. V shed 5 bases and J shed 5 bases, with 9 bases lying between them. TCRdb itself ran the PCR reads through MiXCR, one entry per CDR3 protein. The repertoire has 3,600 or so distinct CDR3 sequences, roughly 70% of them found once; the top ten carry roughly 20%. The TCR was taken from a male donor with lung adenocarcinoma. The CD4 and CD8 labels of this study may be unreliable. The sequenced material came from CD4+ T cells from the margin of a lung tumor. The rearrangement links TRBV6-5 to TRBJ2-2; D possibly corresponds to TRBD1 (5 bases). CDR3: CASSNPGTGELFF. In nucleotides, the CDR3 is TGTGCCAGCAGTAACCCAGGGACCGGGGAGCTGTTTTTT.